Shown below are 8 T cell receptor beta chains from a single sample sequenced in a study of T cells in Graves' hyperthyroidism and ophthalmopathy. Amplification yielded TCR beta CDR3 regions, with RNA transcripts as the source. When the TCR CDR3 underwent first-round RT-PCR, the HTBI primer set was used. TCRdb re-analysed the multiplex PCR reads in MiXCR, keeping a single row per CDR3 protein. Among hundreds of thousands of distinct CDR3 sequences listed, about 15% were seen once. Sequencing was carried out using blood. These TCRs come from an older woman with Graves' ophthalmopathy.

In this sample, this clonotype turned up many times. The rearrangement uses TRBV20-1 and TRBJ1-3; D is possibly TRBD1 (6 bases). The ends were cut back, 3 bases at V and 5 bases at J, with 11 bases in the middle. Germline loops: CDR1 DFQATT, CDR2 SNEGSKA (reference sequence). The CDR3 runs 13 residues. Here the CDR3 DNA reads TGCAGTGCTAGTAGGGGGGCTCGAAACACCATATATTTT. Amino acid sequence: CSASRGARNTIYF.

This clonotype was detected ten times or more. This chain uses TRBV7-6 with TRBJ2-7; 10 positions agree with TRBD2. The V and J ends lost 5 bases and 2 bases, in that order; junction bases with no gene match: 6. The CDR3 has 15 amino acids. Germline V gene sequence: CDR1 SGHVS, CDR2 FNYEAQ. CDR3: CASSPTGTSAYEQYF. The CDR3 DNA follows: TGTGCCAGCAGCCCAACCGGGACTAGCGCCTACGAGCAGTACTTC.

A note on this clonotype: A much larger clone sits a single nucleotide away, making a read error possible. The chain combines TRBV27 with TRBJ2-1, with D perhaps matching TRBD1 (6 bases). V dropped 5 bases and J dropped 9 bases, with 14 bases sitting between them. The CDR3 spans 13 residues. Germline lookup yields CDR1 MNHEY and CDR2 SMNVEV (reference sequence). CDR3 bases: TGTGCCAGCAGTCTTGGGACATCCGTTGAGCAGTTCTTC. This gives the protein CASSLGTSVEQFF.

This clonotype was detected many times. J is TRBJ1-5 and V is TRBV28; TRBD1 matches at 8 bases. Germline V lookup: CDR1 MDHEN, CDR2 SYDVKM. Germline trimming cut 4 bases from V and 2 bases from J; bases unmatched to any gene: 7. The CDR3 has 16 residues. The CDR3 DNA reads as TGTGCCAGCAGTTCGACAGGACAGGGAGGCAATCAGCCCCAGCATTTT. This encodes CASSSTGQGGNQPQHF.

This clonotype was counted ten times or more. This sequence joins TRBV6-1 and TRBJ1-1; possibly TRBD1 for D (5 bases). Trimming stripped 5 bases from V and 4 bases from J, with 11 bases between. The CDR3 totals 13 residues. CDR1 is MNHNS and CDR2 is SASEGT in the germline V gene. The CDR3 protein is CASSSQGRTEAFF. The CDR3 DNA reads as TGTGCCAGCAGTTCTCAGGGTCGCACTGAAGCTTTCTTT.

This clonotype was picked up many times. This chain links TRBV2 with TRBJ2-1; 8 nucleotides match TRBD2. With 3 bases clipped from V and 2 bases from J, the junction kept 6 bases outside the gene matches. Germline V gene sequence: CDR1 SNHLY, CDR2 FYNNEI. This CDR3 has 16 amino acids. CDR3 sequence (DNA): TGTGCCAGCAGTGAGGGGAAGGGACTAGCCTACAATGAGCAGTTCTTC. Amino acids: CASSEGKGLAYNEQFF.

The chain uses TRBV29-1 and TRBJ2-1; D gene unclear. Trimming left V 0 bases short and J 12 bases short, with 12 bases between. CDR1 SQVTM and CDR2 ANQGSEA come from the germline V gene. The CDR3 contains 12 residues. The CDR3 reads CSVEDLRIGQFF. CDR3 in DNA: TGCAGCGTTGAAGATCTAAGGATTGGGCAGTTCTTC.

In this sample, this clonotype turned up many times. J is TRBJ2-1 and V is TRBV6-1; 14 bases are a match to TRBD2. The CDR3 runs 14 residues. J lost 7 bases, V lost 7 bases, and 3 bases had no gene match. Germline V gives CDR1 MNHNS, CDR2 SASEGT. In DNA form, the CDR3 reads TGTGCCAGCACCTGGACTAGCGGGAGGAATGAGCAGTTCTTC. Translated: CASTWTSGRNEQFF.